This paragraph reports one T cell receptor beta chain. Its target is unknown. This sample was included in a study of T cell responses to AZD1222 COVID-19 vaccine. Findings of the study overall: Every sample of the repertoires postdated the peak T cell response.

V was clipped by 8 bases and J by 0 bases, with 11 bases between them. Germline lookup yields CDR1 LNHDA and CDR2 SQIVND (reference sequence). CDR3 size: 14 residues. Some clones are missing from TCRdb's copy, which holds only in-frame ones; the method was immunoSEQ multiplex PCR. Among under 200,000 clones listed, about 91% were seen once. The sequenced sample was peripheral blood, obtained on day 0 of MenACWY control vaccination. This receptor was obtained from an adult in good health. The chain recombines TRBV19 with TRBJ2-1, with D perhaps matching TRBD1 or TRBD2 (5 bases each). This CDR3 is CASGGRISYNEQFF. As DNA, the CDR3 is TGTGCCAGTGGGGGTAGGATCTCCTACAATGAGCAGTTCTTC.